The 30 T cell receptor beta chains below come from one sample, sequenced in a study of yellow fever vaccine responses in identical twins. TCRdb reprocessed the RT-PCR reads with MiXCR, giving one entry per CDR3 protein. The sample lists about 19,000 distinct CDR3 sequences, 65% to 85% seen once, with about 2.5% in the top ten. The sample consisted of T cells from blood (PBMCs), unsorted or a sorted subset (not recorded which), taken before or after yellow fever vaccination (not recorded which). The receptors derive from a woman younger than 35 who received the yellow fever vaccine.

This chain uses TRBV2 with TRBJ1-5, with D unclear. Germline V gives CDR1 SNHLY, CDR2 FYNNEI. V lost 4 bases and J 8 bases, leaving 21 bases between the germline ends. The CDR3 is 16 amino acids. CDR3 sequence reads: CASSVSGSMDREPQHF. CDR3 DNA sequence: TGTGCCAGCAGTGTGTCGGGCAGCATGGATAGGGAGCCCCAGCATTTT.

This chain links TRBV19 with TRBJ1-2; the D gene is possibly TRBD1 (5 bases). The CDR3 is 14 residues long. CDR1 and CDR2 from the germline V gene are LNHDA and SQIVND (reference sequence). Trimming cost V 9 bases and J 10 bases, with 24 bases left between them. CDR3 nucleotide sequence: TGTGCCAGCCGCCCCTCGGGGACCGCGGCTGACTACACCTTC. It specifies CASRPSGTAADYTF.

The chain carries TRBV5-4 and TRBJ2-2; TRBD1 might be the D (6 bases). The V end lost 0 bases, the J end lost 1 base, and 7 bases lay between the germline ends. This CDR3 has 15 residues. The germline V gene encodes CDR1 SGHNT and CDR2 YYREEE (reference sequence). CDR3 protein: CASSLDRENTGELFF. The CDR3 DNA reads TGTGCCAGCAGCTTGGACAGGGAGAACACCGGGGAGCTGTTTTTT.

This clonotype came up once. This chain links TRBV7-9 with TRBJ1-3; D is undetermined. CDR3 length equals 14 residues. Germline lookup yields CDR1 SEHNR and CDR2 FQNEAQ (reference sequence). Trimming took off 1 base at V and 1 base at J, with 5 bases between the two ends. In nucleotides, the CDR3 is TGTGCCAGCAGCTTAGATACGTCTGGAAACACCATATATTTT. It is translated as CASSLDTSGNTIYF.

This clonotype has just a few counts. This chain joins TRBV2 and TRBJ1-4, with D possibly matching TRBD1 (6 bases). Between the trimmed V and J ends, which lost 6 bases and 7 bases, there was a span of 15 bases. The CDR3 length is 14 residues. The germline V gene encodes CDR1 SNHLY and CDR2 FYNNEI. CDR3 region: CASRKQGVGEKLFF. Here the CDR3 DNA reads TGTGCCAGCAGGAAACAGGGAGTCGGTGAAAAACTGTTTTTT.

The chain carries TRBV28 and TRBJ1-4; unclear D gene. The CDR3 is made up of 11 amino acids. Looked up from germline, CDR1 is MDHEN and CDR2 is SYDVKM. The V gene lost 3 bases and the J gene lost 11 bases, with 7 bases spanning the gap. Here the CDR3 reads CASSLEAKLFF. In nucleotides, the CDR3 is TGTGCCAGCAGTTTGGAGGCCAAACTGTTTTTT.

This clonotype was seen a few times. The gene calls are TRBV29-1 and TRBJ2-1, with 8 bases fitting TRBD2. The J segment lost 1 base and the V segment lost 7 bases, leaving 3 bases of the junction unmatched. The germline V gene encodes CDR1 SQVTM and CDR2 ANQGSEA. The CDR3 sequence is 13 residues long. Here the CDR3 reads CSAGGQSYNEQFF. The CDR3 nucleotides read TGCAGCGCGGGGGGGCAATCCTACAATGAGCAGTTCTTC.

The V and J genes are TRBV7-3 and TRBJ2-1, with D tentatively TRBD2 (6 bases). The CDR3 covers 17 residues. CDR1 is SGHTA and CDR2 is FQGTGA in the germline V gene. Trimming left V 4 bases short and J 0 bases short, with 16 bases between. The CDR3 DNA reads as TGTGCCAGCAGCTCAACAGTGGCGCGGGGCTCCTACAATGAGCAGTTCTTC. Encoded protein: CASSSTVARGSYNEQFF.

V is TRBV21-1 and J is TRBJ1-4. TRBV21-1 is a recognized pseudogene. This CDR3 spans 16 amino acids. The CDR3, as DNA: TGTGCCAGCAGCAAAGGGCCGACTCTAACTAATGAAAAACTGTTTTTT. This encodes CASSKGPTLTNEKLFF.

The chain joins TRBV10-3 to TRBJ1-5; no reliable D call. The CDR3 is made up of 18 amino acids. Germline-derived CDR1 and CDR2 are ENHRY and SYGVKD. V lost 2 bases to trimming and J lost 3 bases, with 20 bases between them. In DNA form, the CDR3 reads TGTGCCATCAGTGAGACCCTGGGTCCACACAGCCCCAATCAGCCCCAGCATTTT. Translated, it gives CAISETLGPHSPNQPQHF.

In DNA, the CDR3 is TGTGCCAGCTCACCAACGCAGGGGAACACTGAAGCTTTCTTT. Its protein product is CASSPTQGNTEAFF. This chain connects TRBV18 to TRBJ1-1, with a possible D match to TRBD1 (5 bases). The germline V gene encodes CDR1 KGHSH and CDR2 LQKENI. The length of the CDR3 is 14 residues. V dropped 2 bases and J dropped 1 base, with 8 bases sitting between them.

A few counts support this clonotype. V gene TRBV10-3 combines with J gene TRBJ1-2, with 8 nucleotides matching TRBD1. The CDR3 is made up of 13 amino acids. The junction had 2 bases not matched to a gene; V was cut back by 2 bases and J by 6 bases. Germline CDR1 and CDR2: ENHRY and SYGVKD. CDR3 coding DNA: TGTGCCATCAGTGAGCTGGACAGGGATGGCTACACCTTC. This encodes CAISELDRDGYTF.

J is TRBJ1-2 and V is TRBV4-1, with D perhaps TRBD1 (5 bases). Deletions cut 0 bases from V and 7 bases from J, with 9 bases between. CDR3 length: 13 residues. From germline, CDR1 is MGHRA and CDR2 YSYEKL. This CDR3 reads CASSQDRGGGYTF. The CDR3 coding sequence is TGCGCCAGCAGCCAAGATAGGGGCGGTGGCTACACCTTC.

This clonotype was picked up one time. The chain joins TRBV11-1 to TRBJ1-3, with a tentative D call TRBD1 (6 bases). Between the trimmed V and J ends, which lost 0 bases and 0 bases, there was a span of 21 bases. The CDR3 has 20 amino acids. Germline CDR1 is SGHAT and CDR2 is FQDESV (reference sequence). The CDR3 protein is CASSLASQGTYFLSGNTIYF. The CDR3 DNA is TGTGCCAGCAGCTTAGCATCGCAGGGGACTTACTTCCTCTCTGGAAACACCATATATTTT.

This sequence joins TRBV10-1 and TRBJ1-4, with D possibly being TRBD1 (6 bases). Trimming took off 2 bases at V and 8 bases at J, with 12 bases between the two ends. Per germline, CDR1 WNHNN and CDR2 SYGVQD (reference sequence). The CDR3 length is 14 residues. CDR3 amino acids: CASSETGQSEKLFF. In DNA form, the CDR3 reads TGCGCCAGCAGTGAGACCGGACAGTCCGAAAAACTGTTTTTT.

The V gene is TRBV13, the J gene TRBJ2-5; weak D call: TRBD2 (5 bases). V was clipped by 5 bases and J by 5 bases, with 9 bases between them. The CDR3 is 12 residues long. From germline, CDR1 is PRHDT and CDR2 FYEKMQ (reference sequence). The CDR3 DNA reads TGTGCCAGCAGCGGAACGGGGGAGACCCAGTACTTC. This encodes CASSGTGETQYF.

In nucleotides, the CDR3 is TGTGCCAGCAGACCGCGGACAGGGAATGGCTACACCTTC. This encodes CASRPRTGNGYTF. This rearrangement joins TRBV11-3 to TRBJ1-2; 8 bases match TRBD1. Germline assignment: CDR1 SGHNT and CDR2 YENEEA. J was trimmed by 6 bases and V by 6 bases; bases with no gene match: 6. The CDR3 totals 13 residues.

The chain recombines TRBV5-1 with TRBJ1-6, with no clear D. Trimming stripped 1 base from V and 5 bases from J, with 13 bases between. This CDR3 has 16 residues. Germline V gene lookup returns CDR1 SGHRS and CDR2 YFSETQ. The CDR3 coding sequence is TGCGCCAGCAGCTTGTTGGTATCGAGGGATAATTCACCCCTCCACTTT. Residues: CASSLLVSRDNSPLHF.

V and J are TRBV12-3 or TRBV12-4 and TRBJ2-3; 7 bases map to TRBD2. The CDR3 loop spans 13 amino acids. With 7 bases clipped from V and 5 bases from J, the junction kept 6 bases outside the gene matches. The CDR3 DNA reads TGTGCCAGCACCCCGGCGGGGGTAGATACGCAGTATTTT. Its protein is CASTPAGVDTQYF.

The chain's CDR3 is CASSLGPRERDEQYF. For the CDR3, the DNA is TGTGCCAGCAGCTTAGGCCCGCGGGAGAGGGACGAGCAGTACTTC. V usage is TRBV7-9 and J usage is TRBJ2-7; 7 bases map to TRBD2. The J segment lost 5 bases and the V segment lost 1 base, leaving 8 bases of the junction unmatched. This CDR3 has 15 residues. Germline CDR1 is SEHNR and CDR2 is FQNEAQ (reference sequence).

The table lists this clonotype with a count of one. The CDR3 reads CASSEATQYNQPQHF. Written as DNA, the CDR3 is TGTGCCAGCAGTGAAGCGACACAGTACAATCAGCCCCAGCATTTT. This chain connects TRBV6-1 to TRBJ1-5; D gene ambiguous. Germline CDR1 and CDR2: MNHNS and SASEGT. This CDR3 is built from 15 residues. V was trimmed by 0 bases and J by 3 bases, leaving 9 bases between them.

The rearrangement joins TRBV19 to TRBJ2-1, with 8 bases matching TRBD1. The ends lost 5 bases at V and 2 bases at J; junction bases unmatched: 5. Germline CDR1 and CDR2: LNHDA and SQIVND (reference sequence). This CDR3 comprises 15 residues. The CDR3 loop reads CASSVRTGTYNEQFF. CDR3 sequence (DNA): TGTGCCAGTAGTGTTCGGACAGGGACCTACAATGAGCAGTTCTTC.

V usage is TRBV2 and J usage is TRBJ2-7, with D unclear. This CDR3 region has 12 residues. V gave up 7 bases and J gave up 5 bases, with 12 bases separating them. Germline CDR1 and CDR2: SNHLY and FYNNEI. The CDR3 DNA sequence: TGTGCCAGCAAGTTTTCCGGAGACGAGCAGTACGTC. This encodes CASKFSGDEQYV.

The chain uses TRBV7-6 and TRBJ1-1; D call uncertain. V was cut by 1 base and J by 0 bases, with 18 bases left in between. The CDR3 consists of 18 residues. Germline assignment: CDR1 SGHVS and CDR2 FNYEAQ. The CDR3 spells CASSLEAAGSGLNTEAFF. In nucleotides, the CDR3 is TGTGCCAGCAGCTTAGAGGCGGCCGGTAGTGGCCTGAACACTGAAGCTTTCTTT.

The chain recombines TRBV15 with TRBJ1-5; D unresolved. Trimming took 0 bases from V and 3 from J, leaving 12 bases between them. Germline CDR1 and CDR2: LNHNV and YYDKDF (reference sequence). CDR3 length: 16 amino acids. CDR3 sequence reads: CATSREFGSLNQPQHF. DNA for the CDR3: TGTGCCACCAGCAGAGAATTTGGCAGCCTCAATCAGCCCCAGCATTTT.

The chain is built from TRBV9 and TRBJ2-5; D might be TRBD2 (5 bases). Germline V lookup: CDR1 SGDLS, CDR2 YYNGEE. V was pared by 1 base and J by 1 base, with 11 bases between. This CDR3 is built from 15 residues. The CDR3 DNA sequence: TGTGCCAGCAGCGTAAGTGGGAGTTCCCAAGAGACCCAGTACTTC. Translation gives CASSVSGSSQETQYF. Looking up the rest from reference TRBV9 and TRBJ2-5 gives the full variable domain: DSGVTQTPKHLITATGQRVTLRCSPRSGDLSVYWYQQSLDQGLQFLIQYYNGEERAKGNILERFSAQQFPDLHSELNLSSLELGDSALYFCASSVSGSSQETQYFGPGTRLLVL.

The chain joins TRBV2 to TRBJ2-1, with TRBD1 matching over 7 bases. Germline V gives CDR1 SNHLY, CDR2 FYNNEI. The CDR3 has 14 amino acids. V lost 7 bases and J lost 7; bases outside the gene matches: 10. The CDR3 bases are TGTGCCAGCAATCAGCCTACAGGGGCGAATGAGCAGTTCTTC. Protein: CASNQPTGANEQFF. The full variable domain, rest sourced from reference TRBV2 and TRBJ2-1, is EPEVTQTPSHQVTQMGQEVILRCVPISNHLYFYWYRQILGQKVEFLVSFYNNEISEKSEIFDDQFSVERPDGSNFTLKIRSTKLEDSAMYFCASNQPTGANEQFFGPGTRLTVL.

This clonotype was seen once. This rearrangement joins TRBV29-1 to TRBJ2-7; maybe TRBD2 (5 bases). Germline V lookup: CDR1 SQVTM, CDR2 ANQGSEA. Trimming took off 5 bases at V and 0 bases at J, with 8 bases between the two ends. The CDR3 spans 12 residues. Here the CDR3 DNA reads TGCAGCGTTACGGCGGGCTCCTACGAGCAGTACTTC. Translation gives CSVTAGSYEQYF.

The CDR3 DNA follows: TGCAGTGTTAAAATGGGCGCCTACAATGAGCAGTTCTTC. Protein product: CSVKMGAYNEQFF. The chain links TRBV29-1 to TRBJ2-1; no clear D. The CDR3 has 13 amino acids. Per germline, CDR1 SQVTM and CDR2 ANQGSEA.

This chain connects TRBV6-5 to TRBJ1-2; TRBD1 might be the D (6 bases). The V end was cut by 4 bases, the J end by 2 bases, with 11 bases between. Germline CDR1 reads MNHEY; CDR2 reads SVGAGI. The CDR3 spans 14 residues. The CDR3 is CASSSGTTNYGYTF. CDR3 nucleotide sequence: TGTGCCAGCAGTTCCGGGACAACAAACTATGGCTACACCTTC.